The 29 T cell receptor beta chains below were found in one sample sequenced in a study of blood T cell dynamics during melanoma immunotherapy. This table comes from immunoSEQ multiplex PCR, and its TCRdb copy is limited to in-frame clones, with some not included. The repertoire holds about 11,000 clones, with over 65% as singletons. Time point reported: pre-treatment baseline. Source: blood, taken from a patient treated with checkpoint blockade. The receptors stem from a human donor with melanoma.

The chain employs TRBV18 and TRBJ1-1; 9 nucleotides agree with TRBD1. V was clipped by 5 bases and J by 5 bases; unmatched bases: 9. This CDR3 region has 15 residues. Germline V gene lookup returns CDR1 KGHSH and CDR2 LQKENI. The CDR3 DNA reads TGTGCCAGCTCAGCAACGGACAGGGGAGGAACTGAAGCTTTCTTT. Residues: CASSATDRGGTEAFF.

This chain joins TRBV5-1 and TRBJ1-2; no firm D call. The CDR3 extends over 12 amino acids. V shed 3 bases and J shed 8 bases, with 11 bases lying between them. CDR1 is SGHRS and CDR2 is YFSETQ in the germline V gene. For the CDR3, the DNA is TGCGCCAGCAGCTCCGACCTCGGGGGCTACACCTTC. Its protein product is CASSSDLGGYTF.

The chain has TRBV20-1 and TRBJ2-7; a possible D gene is TRBD2 (6 bases). Germline assignment: CDR1 DFQATT and CDR2 SNEGSKA (reference sequence). V lost 8 bases to trimming and J lost 6 bases, with 14 bases between them. The CDR3 covers 11 residues. The DNA for the CDR3 is TGCAGTAGTGGTAGGGGAGGCGAGCAGTACTTC. Residues: CSSGRGGEQYF.

The chain carries TRBV27 and TRBJ2-2; TRBD2 matches 10 bases. With 6 bases clipped from V and 6 bases from J, the junction kept 10 bases outside the gene matches. The CDR3 extends over 16 amino acids. Germline CDR1 is MNHEY and CDR2 is SMNVEV (reference sequence). The CDR3, as DNA: TGTGCCAGCAGCGCACCGGGACTAGCGCGCGCCGGGGAGCTGTTTTTT. It specifies CASSAPGLARAGELFF.

DNA for the CDR3: TGTGCCAGCAGCCGACAGGGGATTAGATACGAGCAGTACGTC. Protein: CASSRQGIRYEQYV. The chain links TRBV5-5 to TRBJ2-7, with TRBD1 matching 8 bases. The CDR3 contains 14 residues. Germline loops: CDR1 SGHKS, CDR2 YYEKEE (reference sequence). J was trimmed by 4 bases and V by 4 bases; bases with no gene match: 7.

The gene calls are TRBV28 and TRBJ2-2, with 8 bases aligning to TRBD1. Germline trimming cut 6 bases from V and 2 bases from J; bases unmatched to any gene: 5. Germline lookup yields CDR1 MDHEN and CDR2 SYDVKM. There are 15 residues in the CDR3. CDR3: CASRLGTGNTGELFF. CDR3 nucleotide sequence: TGTGCCAGCAGGCTTGGGACAGGTAACACCGGGGAGCTGTTTTTT.

V and J are TRBV5-4 and TRBJ1-2; 8 positions agree with TRBD1. CDR3 length: 14 amino acids. V lost 4 bases to trimming and J lost 5 bases; unmatched junction nucleotides: 7. The germline gives CDR1 SGHNT, CDR2 YYREEE (reference sequence). This CDR3 reads CASSLYRGEYGYTF. The CDR3 nucleotides are TGTGCCAGCAGCCTCTACAGGGGGGAGTATGGCTACACCTTC.

V usage is TRBV6-1 and J usage is TRBJ1-2; D gene uncertain. Germline CDR1 reads MNHNS; CDR2 reads SASEGT. V gave up 0 bases and J gave up 4 bases, with 21 bases separating them. The CDR3 totals 18 residues. CDR3: CASSEAGVWAAGGYGYTF. The CDR3 DNA reads as TGTGCCAGCAGTGAAGCTGGGGTTTGGGCAGCAGGTGGCTATGGCTACACCTTC.

The chain couples TRBV7-3 to TRBJ2-5, with 14 bases that match TRBD2. The CDR3 consists of 15 residues. Germline V CDR1 and CDR2: SGHTA, FQGTGA. V lost 4 bases, J lost 5 bases, and 3 bases stayed unmatched. The CDR3 nucleotides are TGTGCCAGCAGCTCCGGGACTAGCGGGGGCGAGACCCAGTACTTC. Translation: CASSSGTSGGETQYF.

This chain links TRBV7-9 with TRBJ1-3; 8 bases fit TRBD1. CDR3 size: 15 residues. Germline loops: CDR1 SEHNR, CDR2 FQNEAQ (reference sequence). Trimming cost V 5 bases and J 4 bases; bases outside gene matches: 7. CDR3 nucleotides: TGTGCCAGCAGCGCATCGACAGGGGCGGGAAACACCATATATTTT. Protein sequence: CASSASTGAGNTIYF.

Points on this clone: This sample also contains other DNA sequences that code for the same CDR3. V gene TRBV6-6 combines with J gene TRBJ1-5; D unresolved. The CDR3 contains 13 residues. V was clipped by 2 bases and J by 1 base, with 3 bases between them. The germline V gene has CDR1 MNHNY and CDR2 SVGAGI (reference sequence). This CDR3 is CASSYTSNQPQHF. The CDR3 DNA follows: TGTGCCAGCAGTTACACAAGCAATCAGCCCCAGCATTTT.

The sample holds one count of this clone. The gene calls are TRBV29-1 and TRBJ2-7, with 11 positions matching TRBD2. Per germline, CDR1 SQVTM and CDR2 ANQGSEA. The CDR3 totals 15 residues. V was pared by 7 bases and J by 6 bases, with 14 bases of the junction left unmatched. The CDR3 reads CSAGVSSGRRGEQYF. CDR3 nucleotide sequence: TGCAGCGCAGGGGTGTCTAGCGGGAGGAGGGGCGAGCAGTACTTC.

The chain uses TRBV10-1 and TRBJ2-1, with D unclear. V lost 3 bases, J lost 3 bases, and 12 bases lay in between. CDR3 length: 15 amino acids. Germline V gene sequence: CDR1 WNHNN, CDR2 SYGVQD (reference sequence). CDR3 bases: TGCGCCAGCAGTGACGAACAGAGAGACTACAATGAGCAGTTCTTC. Translated: CASSDEQRDYNEQFF.

The chain recombines TRBV14 with TRBJ2-1; D gene uncertain. V was shortened by 0 bases and J by 2 bases, with 8 bases between the two germline ends. This CDR3 is 15 amino acids long. Germline values: CDR1 SGHDN, CDR2 FVKESK. The CDR3 loop is CASSQDGSTYNEQFF. In nucleotides, the CDR3 is TGTGCCAGCAGCCAAGACGGGTCCACCTACAATGAGCAGTTCTTC.

This chain joins TRBV4-2 and TRBJ1-1, with D uncertain. V was clipped by 5 bases and J by 2 bases, with 9 bases between them. The CDR3 is 13 amino acids. Germline assignment: CDR1 LGHNA and CDR2 YNFKEQ. The CDR3 region is CASSFFANTEAFF. The CDR3 bases are TGTGCCAGCAGCTTTTTTGCAAACACTGAAGCTTTCTTT.

The chain combines TRBV6-5 with TRBJ1-1, with D maybe TRBD1 (6 bases). V was pared by 2 bases and J by 1 base, with 8 bases between. Germline CDR1 is MNHEY and CDR2 is SVGAGI. CDR3 length: 14 amino acids. CDR3 bases: TGTGCCAGCAGTTACGACAGGAGGAACACTGAAGCTTTCTTT. This translates into CASSYDRRNTEAFF.

This clone was seen a single time. V usage is TRBV2 and J usage is TRBJ2-3; TRBD1 matches 9 bases. Trimming at V came to 5 bases and at J to 1 base, leaving 4 bases not matched to a gene. Germline lookup yields CDR1 SNHLY and CDR2 FYNNEI. There are 15 residues in the CDR3. The CDR3 DNA is TGTGCCAGCAGTCCACAGGGGGCTGGCACAGATACGCAGTATTTT. This sequence encodes CASSPQGAGTDTQYF.

The chain carries TRBV18 and TRBJ1-1; D is ambiguous. Trimming left V 4 bases short and J 4 bases short, with 7 bases between. The CDR3 runs 12 residues. Germline CDR1 KGHSH, CDR2 LQKENI. The chain's CDR3 is CASSQELTEAFF. Written as DNA, the CDR3 is TGTGCCAGCTCACAGGAGCTCACTGAAGCTTTCTTT.

About this clone: The junction and the germline gene differ at one end; a read error may be behind it. The V call is TRBV7-8, the J call TRBJ1-5; maybe TRBD1 (6 bases). The CDR3 runs 14 residues. CDR1 SGHVS and CDR2 FQNEAQ come from the germline V gene. The CDR3 reads CASSAQGGNQPQHF. CDR3 DNA: TGTGCCAGCAGCGCACAGGGAGGCAACCAGCCCCAGCATTTT.

The rearrangement joins TRBV7-2 to TRBJ2-7, with no clear D. V was clipped by 4 bases and J by 5 bases, with 9 bases between them. Germline assignment: CDR1 SGHTA and CDR2 FQGNSA. The CDR3 has 12 amino acids. CDR3 region: CASSSRYDEQYF. The CDR3 region has the DNA TGTGCCAGCAGCTCCCGCTATGACGAGCAGTACTTC.

This clone was found a few times. This chain connects TRBV20-1 to TRBJ1-5; no reliable D call. The CDR3 is made up of 11 amino acids. The germline CDR1 and CDR2 sequences are DFQATT and SNEGSKA (reference sequence). Deletions cut 0 bases from V and 9 bases from J, with 6 bases between. This CDR3 is CSARESGPQHF. For the CDR3, the DNA is TGCAGTGCTAGAGAATCCGGGCCCCAGCATTTT.

V is TRBV5-6 and J is TRBJ1-2; D gene unclear. The CDR3 sequence is 12 residues long. Trimming took 0 bases from V and 3 from J, leaving 3 bases between them. Looked up from germline, CDR1 is SGHDT and CDR2 is YYEEEE. CDR3 coding DNA: TGTGCCAGCAGCTTGGGGGACTATGGCTACACCTTC. Translated: CASSLGDYGYTF.

The J gene is TRBJ2-7, the V gene TRBV15; D ambiguous. Germline V gene data show CDR1 as LNHNV and CDR2 as YYDKDF (reference sequence). This CDR3 spans 14 amino acids. V gave up 0 bases and J gave up 3 bases, with 9 bases separating them. The CDR3 loop reads CATSRDRGFYEQYF. The CDR3 DNA reads as TGTGCCACCAGCAGAGATCGAGGATTCTACGAGCAGTACTTC.

The chain recombines TRBV6-1 with TRBJ2-1; D is unresolved. The V gene lost 6 bases and the J gene lost 0 bases, with 12 bases spanning the gap. CDR3 length: 15 amino acids. Germline V gives CDR1 MNHNS, CDR2 SASEGT. The CDR3 here is CASRGLGSSYNEQFF. The CDR3 nucleotides read TGTGCCAGCAGGGGCTTGGGATCCTCCTACAATGAGCAGTTCTTC.

CDR3 sequence (DNA): TGTGCCAGCAGCTTGGAGTCCGCAGGCTCCTACGAGCAGTACTTC. It encodes CASSLESAGSYEQYF. V and J are TRBV5-8 and TRBJ2-7; D is undetermined. The germline gives CDR1 SGHTS, CDR2 YDEGEE. The CDR3 spans 15 residues. Trimming shortened V by 0 bases and J by 0 bases, and 10 bases separated the two germline ends. Drawing the rest from reference TRBV5-8 and TRBJ2-7, the complete variable domain is EAGVTQSPTHLIKTRGQQATLRCSPISGHTSVYWYQQALGLGLQFLLWYDEGEERNRGNFPPRFSGRQFPNYSSELNVNALELEDSALYLCASSLESAGSYEQYFGPGTRLTVT.

The chain links TRBV23-1 to TRBJ1-1, with D possibly matching TRBD1 (5 bases). TRBV23-1 is identified as an open reading frame with a role that is uncertain. Trimming pared 7 bases from V and 2 bases from J, leaving 11 bases between. There are 13 residues in the CDR3. This chain's CDR3 is CASTDDRNTEAFF. CDR3 sequence (DNA): TGCGCCAGCACCGACGACAGAAACACTGAAGCTTTCTTT.

The chain recombines TRBV30 with TRBJ1-3; no clear D gene. This CDR3 region has 12 residues. Trimming left V 0 bases short and J 7 bases short, with 7 bases between. Germline loops: CDR1 GTSNPN, CDR2 SVGIG (reference sequence). This chain's CDR3 is CAWSVTWNTIYF. The DNA for the CDR3 is TGTGCCTGGAGTGTCACCTGGAACACCATATATTTT.

This clone showed up just once. The chain combines TRBV4-1 with TRBJ2-7; no reliable D call. The CDR3 spans 15 residues. Germline CDR1 MGHRA, CDR2 YSYEKL. The ends were cut back, 1 base at V and 4 bases at J, with 14 bases in the middle. CDR3 in DNA: TGCGCCAGCAGCCAAGTACGGACGGTCGATTACGAGCAGTACTTC. This translates into CASSQVRTVDYEQYF.

The V call is TRBV29-1, the J call TRBJ1-1; 7 positions match TRBD1. J lost 1 base, V lost 7 bases, and 6 bases had no gene match. CDR3 size: 13 residues. Germline lookup yields CDR1 SQVTM and CDR2 ANQGSEA. As DNA, the CDR3 is TGCAGCGCAAGGGGACAGCAGAACACTGAAGCTTTCTTT. Amino acid sequence: CSARGQQNTEAFF.